Below are 9 T cell receptor beta chains sequenced from a single sample in a study of spatial heterogeneity in lung cancer. TCRdb reanalysed the 5' RACE reads using MiXCR and keeps one entry per CDR3 protein. Among just under 95,000 distinct CDR3 sequences, less than 15% were seen once, and the ten largest hold just over 40%. Regarding time point: sample taken at primary tumor resection. Sequencing was performed on whole RNA extracted from tumor and nontumor lung tissue, or from frozen PBMC, and the material was left unsorted. The sample in question was PBMCs, obtained at surgery. These receptors were collected from a male donor with early-stage non-small cell lung cancer.

This clonotype occurred many times. This chain's CDR3 is CASSPSLAPNEQFF. The CDR3, as DNA: TGTGCCAGCAGTCCTTCACTAGCGCCCAATGAGCAGTTCTTC. This chain joins TRBV12-3 or TRBV12-4 and TRBJ2-1; 7 positions agree with TRBD2. There are 14 residues in the CDR3. J gave up 6 bases and V 5 bases, and 7 bases lay outside the gene matches.

The chain joins TRBV5-1 to TRBJ1-1, with a possible D match to TRBD1 (6 bases). V gave up 3 bases and J gave up 2 bases, with 11 bases separating them. Germline V gives CDR1 SGHRS, CDR2 YFSETQ. This CDR3 is built from 14 residues. The CDR3 region has the DNA TGCGCCAGCAGCTCAGGGGCGCTAAACACTGAAGCTTTCTTT. As protein: CASSSGALNTEAFF. The full variable domain, its missing parts supplied by reference TRBV5-1 and TRBJ1-1, is KAGVTQTPRYLIKTRGQQVTLSCSPISGHRSVSWYQQTPGQGLQFLFEYFSETQRNKGNFPGRFSGRQFSNSRSEMNVSTLELGDSALYLCASSSGALNTEAFFGQGTRLTVV.

In its sample, this clonotype was seen once. The J gene is TRBJ2-4, the V gene TRBV7-9; TRBD2 matches at 8 bases. J lost 1 base, V lost 7 bases, and 9 bases had no gene match. The CDR3 length is 16 residues. CDR1 and CDR2 from the germline V gene are SEHNR and FQNEAQ (reference sequence). This CDR3 reads CASTPSGSGAKNIQYF. For the CDR3, the DNA is TGTGCCAGCACCCCAAGCGGGAGCGGGGCCAAAAACATTCAGTACTTC.

The rearrangement joins TRBV28 to TRBJ2-3, with 9 nucleotides matching TRBD2. After removal of 5 bases from V and 0 bases from J, the junction contained 12 bases not matched to a gene. In germline, CDR1 is MDHEN, CDR2 SYDVKM. The CDR3 is 18 amino acids. CDR3 protein: CASSKTSGRDASTDTQYF. The CDR3 DNA reads as TGTGCCAGCAGTAAGACTAGCGGCCGCGATGCTAGCACAGATACGCAGTATTTT.

Written as DNA, the CDR3 is TGTGCCAGCAGTGTCGGGGAATCTGGAAACACCATATATTTT. Protein: CASSVGESGNTIYF. V and J are TRBV6-1 and TRBJ1-3; D gene unclear. The ends were cut back, 4 bases at V and 1 base at J, with 8 bases in the middle. Germline CDR1 is MNHNS and CDR2 is SASEGT. The CDR3 is 14 amino acids.

The V gene is TRBV4-3, the J gene TRBJ2-5, with 11 bases identical to TRBD2. Germline V CDR1 and CDR2: LGHNA, YSLEER. The V gene end was trimmed by 0 bases and the J gene end by 2 bases; junction bases not matched to a gene: 5. The CDR3 is 17 residues long. This CDR3 is CASSQETSGSGQETQYF. CDR3 DNA: TGCGCCAGCAGCCAAGAAACTAGCGGGAGTGGGCAAGAGACCCAGTACTTC.

The chain is built from TRBV14 and TRBJ2-2, with 8 bases identical to TRBD1. The V segment lost 0 bases and the J segment 4 bases; nucleotides outside the gene matches: 10. CDR1 is SGHDN, CDR2 FVKESK, per germline. The CDR3 is 18 residues long. CDR3 nucleotide sequence: TGTGCCAGCAGCCAAGATATTGGACAGGGAGAAAGCACCGGGGAGCTGTTTTTT. Residues: CASSQDIGQGESTGELFF.

This clonotype has more than one count but fewer than ten. V usage is TRBV28 and J usage is TRBJ2-3; D is undetermined. Trimming cost V 8 bases and J 3 bases, with 3 bases left between them. The V gene's germline CDR1 is MDHEN and CDR2 SYDVKM. The CDR3 runs to 10 residues. The CDR3 protein is CASGTDTQYF. Written as DNA, the CDR3 is TGTGCCAGCGGAACAGATACGCAGTATTTT.

This clonotype was detected only a few times. CDR3: CSVEAGRGEYETQYF. The CDR3 DNA sequence: TGCAGCGTTGAGGCGGGTCGGGGGGAATACGAGACCCAGTACTTC. The chain combines TRBV29-1 with TRBJ2-5; TRBD2 aligns across 7 bases. The germline V gene has CDR1 SQVTM and CDR2 ANQGSEA. The J segment lost 5 bases and the V segment lost 3 bases, leaving 12 bases of the junction unmatched. This CDR3 has 15 residues.